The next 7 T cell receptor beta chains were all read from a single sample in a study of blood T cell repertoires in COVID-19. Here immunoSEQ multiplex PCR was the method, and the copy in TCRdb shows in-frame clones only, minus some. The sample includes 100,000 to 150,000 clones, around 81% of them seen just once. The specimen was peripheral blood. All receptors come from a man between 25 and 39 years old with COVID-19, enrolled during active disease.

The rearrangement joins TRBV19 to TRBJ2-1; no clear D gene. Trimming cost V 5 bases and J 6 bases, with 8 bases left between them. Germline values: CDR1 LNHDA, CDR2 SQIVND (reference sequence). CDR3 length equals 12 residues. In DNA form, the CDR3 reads TGTGCCAGTAGTGAACAGCTCAATGAGCAGTTCTTC. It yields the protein CASSEQLNEQFF. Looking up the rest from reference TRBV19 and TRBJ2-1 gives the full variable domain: DGGITQSPKYLFRKEGQNVTLSCEQNLNHDAMYWYRQDPGQGLRLIYYSQIVNDFQKGDIAEGYSVSREKKESFPLTVTSAQKNPTAFYLCASSEQLNEQFFGPGTRLTVL.

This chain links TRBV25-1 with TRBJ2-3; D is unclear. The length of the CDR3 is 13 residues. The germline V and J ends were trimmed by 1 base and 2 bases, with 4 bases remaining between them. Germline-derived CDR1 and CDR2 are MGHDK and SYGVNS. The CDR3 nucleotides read TGTGCCAGCAGTGAATTCTTCACAGATACGCAGTATTTT. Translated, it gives CASSEFFTDTQYF.

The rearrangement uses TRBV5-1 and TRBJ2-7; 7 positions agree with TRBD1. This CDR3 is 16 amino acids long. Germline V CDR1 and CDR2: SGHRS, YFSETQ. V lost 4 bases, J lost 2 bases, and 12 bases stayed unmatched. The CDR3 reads CASSEITGAKTYEQYF. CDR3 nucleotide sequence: TGCGCCAGCAGCGAAATTACAGGGGCAAAAACCTACGAGCAGTACTTC.

The CDR3 here is CASSRGRRAELGNTIYF. The CDR3 nucleotides read TGTGCCAGCAGTAGGGGCAGGAGGGCAGAACTCGGAAACACCATATATTTT. The chain uses TRBV6-2 or TRBV6-3 and TRBJ1-3, with D possibly matching TRBD1 (5 bases). The CDR3 extends over 17 amino acids. Trimming removed 5 bases from V and 4 bases from J, with 21 bases in between. Germline CDR1 reads MNHEY; CDR2 reads SVGEGT.

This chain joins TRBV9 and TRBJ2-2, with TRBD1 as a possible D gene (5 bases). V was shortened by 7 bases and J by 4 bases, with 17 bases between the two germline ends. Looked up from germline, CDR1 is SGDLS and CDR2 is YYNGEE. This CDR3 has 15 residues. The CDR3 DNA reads TGTGCCAGCTCCTTAGACAGTTTGAGCACCGGGGAGCTGTTTTTT. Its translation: CASSLDSLSTGELFF.

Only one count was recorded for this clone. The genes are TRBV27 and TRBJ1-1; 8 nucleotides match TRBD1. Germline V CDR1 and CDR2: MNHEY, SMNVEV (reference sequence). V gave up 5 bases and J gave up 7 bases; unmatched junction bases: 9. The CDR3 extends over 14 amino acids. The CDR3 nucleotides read TGTGCCAGCAGTGTCCAGGGGGCCAGGGGTGAAGCTTTCTTT. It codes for CASSVQGARGEAFF.

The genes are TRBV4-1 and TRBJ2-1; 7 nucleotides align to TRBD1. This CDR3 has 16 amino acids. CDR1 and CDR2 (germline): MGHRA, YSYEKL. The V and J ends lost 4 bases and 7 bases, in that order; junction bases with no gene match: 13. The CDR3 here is CASSRSRTGWSNEQFF. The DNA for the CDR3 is TGCGCCAGCAGCCGTTCTCGGACAGGATGGAGTAATGAGCAGTTCTTC.